Listed below are T cell receptor beta chains from one sample, sequenced in a study of CD4 T cells in relation to SARS-CoV-2 and coronaviruses. Measured with immunoSEQ multiplex PCR; TCRdb has only the in-frame clones, and not every one. The repertoire holds roughly 20,000 clones, with around 66% as singletons. Their antigen targets remain unknown. Sequencing was performed on CD4+ T cells from PBMCs, cultured in vitro. These receptors all stem from a human donor in good health. The CDR3 runs from the conserved cysteine through the conserved F or W. Each record gives: CDR3 length, D gene, J gene, clone size, V gene, CDR3 DNA, CDR3 protein. A D gene is named only where the DNA matches it firmly. Size is omitted from some rows. Given values are once, few, many or a class for expanded clones.

>15|TRBD1|TRBJ2-2|.|TRBV11-3
TGTGCCAGCAGCTGGACAGGGTCGACCACCGGGGAGCTGTTTTTT
CASSWTGSTTGELFF
>18|.|TRBJ2-5|.|TRBV14
TGTGCCAGCAGCCAAGATTGGGGCCGGGGCCCCTGGAGGGAGACCCAGTACTTC
CASSQDWGRGPWRETQYF
>11|.|TRBJ2-3|few|TRBV7-3
TGTGCCAGCAGCGACGAAAATACGCAGTATTTT
CASSDENTQYF
>15|.|TRBJ2-3|.|TRBV7-2
TGTGCCAGCAGCTTAATAAGAGGTCGTACAGATACGCAGTATTTT
CASSLIRGRTDTQYF
>15|.|TRBJ2-5|.|TRBV5-1
TGCGCCAGCAGCTTGGGGGGCAGGGGTCAAGAGACCCAGTACTTC
CASSLGGRGQETQYF
>14|.|TRBJ2-7|.|TRBV7-9
TGTGCCAGCAGCTTATTTGATGCTCCCGTGAAGCAGTACTTC
CASSLFDAPVKQYF
>15|.|TRBJ2-1|.|TRBV18
TGTGCCAGCTCACCACCGGCGGGGAAGTACAATGAGCAGTTCTTC
CASSPPAGKYNEQFF
>14|TRBD1|TRBJ1-6|few|TRBV10-3
TGTGCCATCAGGGACAGGGGTGAAAATTCACCCCTCCACTTT
CAIRDRGENSPLHF
>18|.|TRBJ2-6|.|TRBV5-1
TGCGCCAGCAGCTTGGGCAGGGGCGCGCGATCTGGGGCCAACGTCCTGACTTTC
CASSLGRGARSGANVLTF
>17|.|TRBJ1-3|.|TRBV7-2
TGTGCCAGCAGCCCCTCCCGAGGGGTTGTCTCTGGAAACACCATATATTTT
CASSPSRGVVSGNTIYF
>13|.|TRBJ2-7|once|TRBV6-6
TGTGCCAGCAGTCAGGGACCGGTCGGGGAGCAGTACTTC
CASSQGPVGEQYF
>15|TRBD1|TRBJ2-7|.|TRBV7-2
TGTGCCAGCAGCTCGTGGACAGGACGACCCTACGAGCAGTACTTC
CASSSWTGRPYEQYF
>13|.|TRBJ1-1|few|TRBV19
TGTGCCAGTGGAAAGGACGGAGGTCTTGAAGCTTTCTTT
CASGKDGGLEAFF
>14|.|TRBJ2-6|.|TRBV9
TGTGCCAGCAGTGCCGACTCTGGGGCCAACGTCCTGACTTTC
CASSADSGANVLTF
>14|.|TRBJ1-4|few|TRBV28
TGTGCCAGCACCCGTCTTGGAACTAATGAAAAACTGTTTTTT
CASTRLGTNEKLFF
>15|.|TRBJ1-1|.|TRBV5-4
TGTGCCAGCAGTCCTAGCGCGGGGGCGAGGACTGAAGCTTTCTTT
CASSPSAGARTEAFF
>16|.|TRBJ1-5|.|TRBV4-3
TGCGCCAGCAGCCAAGAATTAACCTTAGGCAATCAGCCCCAGCATTTT
CASSQELTLGNQPQHF
>18|TRBD1|TRBJ2-7|.|TRBV4-3
TGCGCCAGCAGCCACCACGCCCGGACAGGGAGGAAGATCTACGAGCAGTACTTC
CASSHHARTGRKIYEQYF
>16|TRBD1|TRBJ1-5|.|TRBV5-1
TGCGCCAGCAGCTTGGAGGGACAGGGGGCGGGTCAGCCCCAGCATTTT
CASSLEGQGAGQPQHF
>12|.|TRBJ2-5|.|TRBV3-1/TRBV3-2
TGTGCCAGCAGCCAGGGAATGGAGACCCAGTACTTC
CASSQGMETQYF
>13|TRBD1|TRBJ2-7|.|TRBV7-6
TGTGCCAGCAGCCCCTGGGACAGGGGCGAGCAGTACTTC
CASSPWDRGEQYF
>16|.|TRBJ2-1|.|TRBV10-3
TGTGCCATCAGTTCCCAACCACGGTCCTCCTACAATGAGCAGTTCTTC
CAISSQPRSSYNEQFF
>16|TRBD2|TRBJ2-1|.|TRBV2
TGTGCCAGCAGTGAAGGGAGCGGGAGTGGGTACAATGAGCAGTTCTTC
CASSEGSGSGYNEQFF
>12|.|TRBJ2-7|once|TRBV4-1
TGCGCCCTAGGACAGGGAGGGTACGAGCAGTACTTC
CALGQGGYEQYF
>17|.|TRBJ1-1|.|TRBV12-1
TGTGCCAGCAGCACCAAGTTGGGCAGGGCTGTTTACACTGAAGCTTTCTTT
CASSTKLGRAVYTEAFF
>12|TRBD2|TRBJ2-7|.|TRBV12-3/TRBV12-4
TGTGCCAGCAGTTTCTCGGCGGGAGGGCAGTACTTC
CASSFSAGGQYF
>16|.|TRBJ1-1|.|TRBV7-2
TGTGCCAGCAGCCCAAATATGGGGTATATGAACACTGAAGCTTTCTTT
CASSPNMGYMNTEAFF
>17|.|TRBJ2-3|.|TRBV28
TGTGCCAGCCCTCCCCCTGGAGGAAGGACTAGCACAGATACGCAGTATTTT
CASPPPGGRTSTDTQYF
>15|TRBD1|TRBJ2-6|.|TRBV3-1/TRBV3-2
TGTGCCAGCAGCTACAGGGGGTCGGGGGCCAACGTCCTGACTTTC
CASSYRGSGANVLTF
>14|.|TRBJ1-2|.|TRBV5-1
TGCGCCAGCCGTCCCCGGGGGGAAGGGTATGGCTACACCTTC
CASRPRGEGYGYTF
>15|.|TRBJ1-3|once|TRBV18
TGTGCCAGCTCACCACCGAATTCTCAAGGGAACACCATATATTTT
CASSPPNSQGNTIYF
>15|.|TRBJ2-3|.|TRBV9
TGTGCCAGCAGCGTCCTCAGCTCTTCGTACGATACGCAGTATTTT
CASSVLSSSYDTQYF
>13|TRBD1|TRBJ1-2|.|TRBV12-3/TRBV12-4
TGTGCCAGCAGTTTAGTAGGGGGCCATGGCTACACCTTC
CASSLVGGHGYTF
>15|.|TRBJ1-2|.|TRBV4-2
TGTGCCAGCAGCCAAGAGAGTAGGGATAGCTATGGCTACACCTTC
CASSQESRDSYGYTF
>16|TRBD2|TRBJ2-7|.|TRBV9
TGTGCCAGCAGCGCGAGATTGGGACTAGCGGGAGACGAGCAGTACTTC
CASSARLGLAGDEQYF
>13|.|TRBJ1-1|few|TRBV10-3
TGTGCCATTCAGAGTGGGCTGAACACTGAAGCTTTCTTT
CAIQSGLNTEAFF
>13|.|TRBJ1-5|few|TRBV7-9
TGTGCCAGCAGCCCACAGGAAAATCAGCCCCAGCATTTT
CASSPQENQPQHF
>14|.|TRBJ1-5|.|TRBV5-1
TGCGCCAGCCAGGTGGCTCCTTCGCAGCAGCCCCAGCATTTT
CASQVAPSQQPQHF
>13|.|TRBJ2-7|.|TRBV6-5
TGTGCCAGCAGTCCGGACGGTTCCTACGAGCAGTACTTC
CASSPDGSYEQYF
>14|.|TRBJ2-2|few|TRBV6-2/TRBV6-3
TGTGCCAGCAGTTACAACGGAAACACCGGGGAGCTGTTTTTT
CASSYNGNTGELFF
>16|TRBD1|TRBJ2-3|.|TRBV4-2
TGTGCCAGCAGCCAAGATGCCGGACAGGCCACAGATACGCAGTATTTT
CASSQDAGQATDTQYF
>14|TRBD2|TRBJ2-3|.|TRBV7-2
TGTGCCAGCAGCTTAGGACTAGCGTTTGATACGCAGTATTTT
CASSLGLAFDTQYF
>14|.|TRBJ1-2|.|TRBV4-1
TGCGCCAGCAGAGCCATGGGCCGGAACAACAGCTACACCTTC
CASRAMGRNNSYTF
>15|.|TRBJ2-1|few|TRBV10-1
TGCGCCAGCAGTGACTCCGGGACCGCTTACCATGAGCAGTTCTTC
CASSDSGTAYHEQFF
>16|.|TRBJ2-3|.|TRBV7-2
TGTGCCAGCAGCTCAGCAGGAGGGGGGGGCACAGATACGCAGTATTTT
CASSSAGGGGTDTQYF
>15|.|TRBJ2-7|few|TRBV5-1
TGCGCCAGCAGCTTAGGTACAGCGGATCCCTACGAGCAGTACTTC
CASSLGTADPYEQYF
>14|TRBD1|TRBJ2-7|.|TRBV5-1
TGCGCCAGCAGCTTGGGGACAGGAACCTACGAGCAGTACTTC
CASSLGTGTYEQYF
>12|.|TRBJ2-5|.|TRBV2
TGTGCCAGCAGCAACAGGGAGGAGACCCAGTACTTC
CASSNREETQYF
>20|TRBD2|TRBJ2-3|.|TRBV3-1/TRBV3-2
TGTGCCAGCAGCCAAGATGGTTGGAGCGGGGGACAACTTAGCACAGATACGCAGTATTTT
CASSQDGWSGGQLSTDTQYF
>16|.|TRBJ1-6|few|TRBV7-9
TGTGCCAGCAGCTTATCGTTCGCTTCTTATAATTCACCCCTCCACTTT
CASSLSFASYNSPLHF
>16|TRBD1|TRBJ2-3|.|TRBV5-1
TGCGCCAGCAGCCCTCGGGGACAGGGGCCCACAGATACGCAGTATTTT
CASSPRGQGPTDTQYF
>15|TRBD2|TRBJ2-7|.|TRBV6-1
TGTGCCAGCAGTGAAGCGGGGGGGAGATCCTACGAGCAGTACTTC
CASSEAGGRSYEQYF
>15|TRBD2|TRBJ2-1|.|TRBV7-2
TGTGCCAGCAGTCCTGCTCTAGCGGGAGGGTTGGGCCGGTTCTTC
CASSPALAGGLGRFF